The sequence of this T cell receptor (beta chain) was determined in a study of regulatory T cells in long-lasting Graves disease. Regarding the study as a whole: Persistent-disease Graves' patients showed less TCR diversity than new cases. The study found TRBV28, TRBJ1-2 and TRBJ2-5 favored in persistent disease.

This clonotype was seen many times. The antigen is undetermined. To make TCR beta libraries, researchers used iRepertoire HTBI primers and Arm-PCR of CDR3 regions. TCRdb independently ran MiXCR on the multiplex PCR reads; one entry per CDR3 protein. The sample shows about 470,000 distinct CDR3 sequences, around 21% of them seen only once. Time point indicated: persistent/refractory GD, antithyroid drugs over 5 years with positive TRAb. PBMC RNA served as the TCR library source. A volume of about 9.9 milliliters of peripheral blood was collected in EDTA tubes. With 4 bases removed from V and 2 bases from J, the gap between germline ends came to 12 bases. This CDR3 spans 15 amino acids. Germline V gene data show CDR1 as MNHEY and CDR2 as SVGEGT.

This material consisted of peripheral blood mononuclear cells (PBMCs), taken when the disease was refractory, from a patient treated with antithyroid drugs. V is TRBV6-2 or TRBV6-3 and J is TRBJ1-5; the D is unclear. The TCR comes from a female donor with Graves disease. This CDR3 reads CASSSYRAGNQPQHF. The CDR3 coding sequence is TGTGCCAGCAGTTCCTATCGGGCGGGCAATCAGCCCCAGCATTTT.